This TCR beta chain comes out of a study of TIL therapy for anti-PD-1-resistant metastatic lung cancer. At the level of the study: Tumors were harvested before any PD-1/PD-L1 blockade. Most patients had lung adenocarcinoma; a handful of tumors were EGFR-mutant, two ALK-rearranged; half smoked currently or formerly.

As to time point: pre-treatment sample, taken before nivolumab and TIL therapy. Patients were adults with stage 4 NSCLC. The libraries were made with immunoSEQ v3. Survey-level samples got 2 million to 2.5 million read pairs; deep-level samples got roughly 4.5-6.5 million. TCRdb's copy holds only in-frame clones and misses some; the assay was immunoSEQ multiplex PCR. The sample lists about 60,000 clones; around 63% were seen once. V gave up 2 bases and J gave up 5 bases; unmatched junction bases: 6. This CDR3 is 15 amino acids long. Germline CDR1 reads MDHEN; CDR2 reads SYDVKM. This specimen was blood, taken at baseline. The gene calls are TRBV28 and TRBJ2-1; 7 bases map to TRBD1. The sequence derives from a person aged 25 to 80 with non-small cell lung cancer. CDR3 in DNA: TGTGCCAGCAGTTTACCGGCAGGGGGTAACAATGAGCAGTTCTTC. Translating it yields CASSLPAGGNNEQFF. Full variable domain (outside the CDR3, taken from reference TRBV28 and TRBJ2-1): DVKVTQSSRYLVKRTGEKVFLECVQDMDHENMFWYRQDPGLGLRLIYFSYDVKMKEKGDIPEGYSVSREKKERFSLILESASTNQTSMYLCASSLPAGGNNEQFFGPGTRLTVL.